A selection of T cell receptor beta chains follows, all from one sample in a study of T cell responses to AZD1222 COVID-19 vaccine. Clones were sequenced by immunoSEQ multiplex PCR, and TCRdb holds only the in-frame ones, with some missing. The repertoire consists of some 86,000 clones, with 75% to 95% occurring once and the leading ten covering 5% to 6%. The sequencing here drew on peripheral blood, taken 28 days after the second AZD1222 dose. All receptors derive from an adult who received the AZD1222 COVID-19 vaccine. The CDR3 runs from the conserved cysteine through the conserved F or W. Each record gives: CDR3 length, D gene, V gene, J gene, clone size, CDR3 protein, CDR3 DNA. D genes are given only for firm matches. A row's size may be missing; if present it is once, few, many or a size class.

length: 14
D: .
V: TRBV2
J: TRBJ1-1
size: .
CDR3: CASSEEMGYTEAFF
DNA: TGTGCCAGCAGTGAAGAGATGGGGTACACTGAAGCTTTCTTT

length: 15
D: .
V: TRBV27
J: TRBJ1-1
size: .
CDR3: CASSSTGAGLTEAFF
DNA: TGTGCCAGCAGTTCCACTGGGGCAGGGTTAACTGAAGCTTTCTTT

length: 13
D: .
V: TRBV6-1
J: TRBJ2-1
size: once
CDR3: CASSEKGRNEQFF
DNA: TGTGCCAGCAGTGAAAAGGGGCGGAATGAGCAGTTCTTC

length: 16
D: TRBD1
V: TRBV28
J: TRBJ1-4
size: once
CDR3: CASSPAPGQGASKLFF
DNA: TGTGCCAGCAGCCCCGCACCGGGACAGGGGGCTAGCAAACTGTTTTTT

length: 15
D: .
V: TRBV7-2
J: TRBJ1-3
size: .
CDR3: CASSLWGSAGNTIYF
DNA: TGTGCCAGCAGCTTGTGGGGGTCGGCTGGAAACACCATATATTTT

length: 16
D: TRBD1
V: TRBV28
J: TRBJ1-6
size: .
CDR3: CASSVPDRGDNSPLHF
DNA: TGTGCCAGCAGTGTCCCGGACAGGGGTGATAATTCACCCCTCCACTTT

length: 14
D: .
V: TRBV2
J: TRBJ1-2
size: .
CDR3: CASSEQGAPSGYTF
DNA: TGTGCCAGCAGTGAACAAGGGGCGCCCAGTGGCTACACCTTC

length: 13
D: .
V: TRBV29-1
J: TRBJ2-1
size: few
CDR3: CSVQGRISNEQFF
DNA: TGCAGCGTTCAGGGGAGGATAAGTAATGAGCAGTTCTTC

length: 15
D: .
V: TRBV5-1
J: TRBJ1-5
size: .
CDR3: CASSLAGETSQPQHF
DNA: TGCGCCAGCAGCTTAGCGGGGGAGACAAGTCAGCCCCAGCATTTT

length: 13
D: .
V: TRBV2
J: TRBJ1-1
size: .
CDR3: CASNRLMNTEAFF
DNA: TGTGCCAGCAATCGGCTCATGAACACTGAAGCTTTCTTT

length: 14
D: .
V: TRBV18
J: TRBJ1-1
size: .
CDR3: CASSPGTLNTEAFF
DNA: TGTGCCAGCTCACCCGGAACGTTGAACACTGAAGCTTTCTTT

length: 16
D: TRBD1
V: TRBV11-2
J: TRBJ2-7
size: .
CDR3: CASSLEGTGDYDEQYF
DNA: TGTGCCAGCAGCTTAGAAGGGACAGGGGATTATGACGAGCAGTACTTC

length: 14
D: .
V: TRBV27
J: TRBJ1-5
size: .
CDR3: CASSLGFSNQPQHF
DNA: TGTGCCAGCAGTTTGGGGTTTAGCAATCAGCCCCAGCATTTT

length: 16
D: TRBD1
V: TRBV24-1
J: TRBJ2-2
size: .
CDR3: CATSDPTGGSTGELFF
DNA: TGTGCCACCAGTGACCCAACAGGGGGTTCAACCGGGGAGCTGTTTTTT

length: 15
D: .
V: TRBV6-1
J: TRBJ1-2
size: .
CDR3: CASSEADSANYGYTF
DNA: TGTGCCAGCAGTGAAGCGGACAGCGCTAACTATGGCTACACCTTC

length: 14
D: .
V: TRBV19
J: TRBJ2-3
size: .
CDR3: CASSLDRNTDTQYF
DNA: TGTGCCAGTAGTCTGGATAGGAACACAGATACGCAGTATTTT

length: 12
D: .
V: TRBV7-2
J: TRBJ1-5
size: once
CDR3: CASSDRLQPQHF
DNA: TGTGCCAGCAGCGATCGCCTTCAGCCCCAGCATTTT

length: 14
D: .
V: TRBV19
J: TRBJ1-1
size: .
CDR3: CASSGFREGTEAFF
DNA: TGTGCCAGTAGTGGGTTCAGGGAAGGGACTGAAGCTTTCTTT

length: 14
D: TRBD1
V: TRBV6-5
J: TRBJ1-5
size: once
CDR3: CASRRGQGAQPQHF
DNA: TGTGCCAGCAGGAGAGGACAGGGGGCTCAGCCCCAGCATTTT

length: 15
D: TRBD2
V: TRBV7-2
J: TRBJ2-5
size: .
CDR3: CASSLAGGGWQTQYF
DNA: TGTGCCAGCAGCTTAGCCGGCGGGGGGTGGCAGACCCAGTACTTC

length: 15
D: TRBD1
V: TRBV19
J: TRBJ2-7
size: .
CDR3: CASGFPDRGPYEQYF
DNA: TGTGCCAGTGGATTCCCGGACAGGGGCCCCTACGAGCAGTACTTC

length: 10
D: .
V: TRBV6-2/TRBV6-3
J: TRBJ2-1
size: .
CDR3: CASSFPEQFF
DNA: TGTGCCAGCAGTTTTCCTGAGCAGTTCTTC

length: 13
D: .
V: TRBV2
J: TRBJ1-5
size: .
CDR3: CASRNERDQPQHF
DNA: TGTGCCAGCAGGAACGAGAGGGATCAGCCCCAGCATTTT

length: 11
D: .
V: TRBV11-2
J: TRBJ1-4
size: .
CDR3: CASSFTEKLFF
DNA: TGTGCCAGCAGCTTTACCGAAAAACTGTTTTTT

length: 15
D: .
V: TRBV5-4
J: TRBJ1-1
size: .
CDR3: CASSLDPGSDTEAFF
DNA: TGTGCCAGCAGCTTGGATCCAGGGTCGGACACTGAAGCTTTCTTT

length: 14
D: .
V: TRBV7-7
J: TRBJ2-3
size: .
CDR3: CASSSLARTDTQYF
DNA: TGTGCTAGCAGCTCCCTTGCTCGCACAGATACGCAGTATTTT

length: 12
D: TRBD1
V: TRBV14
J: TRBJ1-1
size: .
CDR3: CASSPGGEQAFF
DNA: TGTGCCAGCAGCCCAGGGGGGGAGCAGGCTTTCTTT

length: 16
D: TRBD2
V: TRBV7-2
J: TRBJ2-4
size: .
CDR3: CASSPELAGGRNIQYF
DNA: TGTGCCAGCAGCCCCGAACTAGCGGGGGGGCGAAACATTCAGTACTTC

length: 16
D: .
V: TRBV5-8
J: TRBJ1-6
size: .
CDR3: CASSPRGNLYNSPLHF
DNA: TGTGCCAGCAGCCCCCGGGGTAACCTCTATAATTCACCCCTCCACTTT

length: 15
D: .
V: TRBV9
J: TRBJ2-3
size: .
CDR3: CASSVTTGHTDTQYF
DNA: TGTGCCAGCAGCGTAACAACAGGTCACACAGATACGCAGTATTTT

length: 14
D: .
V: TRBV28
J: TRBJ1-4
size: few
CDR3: CASSLSRTNEKLFF
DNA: TGTGCCAGCAGTTTATCCAGAACTAATGAAAAACTGTTTTTT

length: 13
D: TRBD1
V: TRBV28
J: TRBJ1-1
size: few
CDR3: CASSGQGAQVAFF
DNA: TGTGCCAGCAGTGGACAGGGGGCGCAGGTAGCTTTCTTT

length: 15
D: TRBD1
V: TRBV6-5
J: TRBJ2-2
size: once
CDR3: CASRGGTGGSGELFF
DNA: TGTGCCAGCAGGGGGGGGACAGGGGGCAGCGGGGAGCTGTTTTTT

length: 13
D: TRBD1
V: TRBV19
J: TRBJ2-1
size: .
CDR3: CASTLTGWNEQFF
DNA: TGTGCCAGTACTCTGACAGGGTGGAATGAGCAGTTCTTC

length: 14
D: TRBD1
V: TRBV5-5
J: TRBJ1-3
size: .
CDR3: CASSIDRGGNTIYF
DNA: TGTGCCAGCAGCATTGACAGGGGTGGAAACACCATATATTTT

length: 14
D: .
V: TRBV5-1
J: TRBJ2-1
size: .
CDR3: CASSLEGRGYEQFF
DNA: TGCGCCAGCAGCTTGGAAGGTAGGGGCTATGAGCAGTTCTTC

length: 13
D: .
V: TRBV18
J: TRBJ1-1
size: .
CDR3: CASSQGTNTEAFF
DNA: TGTGCCAGCTCACAGGGGACTAACACTGAAGCTTTCTTT

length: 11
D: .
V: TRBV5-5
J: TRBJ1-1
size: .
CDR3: CASSSNTEAFF
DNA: TGTGCCAGCAGCTCCAACACTGAAGCTTTCTTT

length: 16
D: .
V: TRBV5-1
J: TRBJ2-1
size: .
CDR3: CASSLEGKSSYNEQFF
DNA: TGCGCCAGCAGCTTGGAGGGGAAGAGCTCCTACAATGAGCAGTTCTTC

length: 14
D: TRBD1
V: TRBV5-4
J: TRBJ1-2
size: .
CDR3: CASSSGGLLYGYTF
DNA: TGTGCCAGCAGTTCAGGGGGACTCCTATATGGCTACACCTTC

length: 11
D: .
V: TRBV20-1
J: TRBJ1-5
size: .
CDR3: CSASYTTTQHF
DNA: TGCAGTGCTAGCTACACCACGACCCAGCATTTT

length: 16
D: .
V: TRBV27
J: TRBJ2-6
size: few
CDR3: CASSFSRGGGANVLTF
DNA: TGTGCCAGCAGTTTTAGCAGGGGGGGCGGGGCCAACGTCCTGACTTTC

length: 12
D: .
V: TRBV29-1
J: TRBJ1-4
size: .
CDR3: CSAGATNEKLFF
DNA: TGCAGCGCGGGTGCAACTAATGAAAAACTGTTTTTT

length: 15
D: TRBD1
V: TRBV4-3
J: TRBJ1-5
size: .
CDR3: CASSQGDRANQPQHF
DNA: TGCGCCAGCAGCCAAGGGGACAGGGCGAATCAGCCCCAGCATTTT

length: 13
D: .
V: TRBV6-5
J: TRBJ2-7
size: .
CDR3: CASMSGVRDEQYF
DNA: TGTGCCAGTATGTCAGGGGTACGCGACGAGCAGTACTTC

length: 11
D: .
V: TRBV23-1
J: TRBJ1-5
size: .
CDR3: CASSHDQPQHF
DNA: TGCGCCAGCAGTCATGATCAGCCCCAGCATTTT

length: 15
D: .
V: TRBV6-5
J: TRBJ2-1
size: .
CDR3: CASRRTGTNYNEQFF
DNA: TGTGCCAGCAGGCGTACCGGGACAAATTACAATGAGCAGTTCTTC

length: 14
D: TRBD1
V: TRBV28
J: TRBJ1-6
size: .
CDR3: CASITRAGGTPLHF
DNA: TGTGCCAGCATCACACGGGCAGGGGGGACACCCCTCCACTTT

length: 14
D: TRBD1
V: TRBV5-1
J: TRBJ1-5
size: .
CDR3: CASSSGQGNQPQHF
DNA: TGCGCCAGCAGCTCGGGACAGGGGAATCAGCCCCAGCATTTT

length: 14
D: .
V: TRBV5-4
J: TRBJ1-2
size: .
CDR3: CASSPRDFSYGYTF
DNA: TGTGCCAGCAGCCCCAGGGACTTCAGTTATGGCTACACCTTC

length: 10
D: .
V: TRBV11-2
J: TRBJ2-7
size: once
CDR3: CASSLYEQYF
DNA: TGTGCCAGCAGCCTCTACGAGCAGTACTTC

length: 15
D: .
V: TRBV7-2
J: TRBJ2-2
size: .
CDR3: CASSLVSRSTGELFF
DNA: TGTGCCAGCAGCTTAGTTAGCCGCAGCACCGGGGAGCTGTTTTTT

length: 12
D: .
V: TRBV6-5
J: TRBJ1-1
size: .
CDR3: CASRHLDTEAFF
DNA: TGTGCCAGCCGCCACTTAGACACTGAAGCTTTCTTT

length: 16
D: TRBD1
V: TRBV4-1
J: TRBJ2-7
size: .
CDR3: CASSPWGRTGAYEQYF
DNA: TGCGCCAGCAGCCCATGGGGGCGGACAGGGGCCTACGAGCAGTACTTC

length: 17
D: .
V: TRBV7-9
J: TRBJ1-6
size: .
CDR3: CASSLSVAGAGGSPLHF
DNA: TGTGCCAGCAGCTTAAGTGTGGCGGGAGCAGGAGGGTCACCCCTCCACTTT